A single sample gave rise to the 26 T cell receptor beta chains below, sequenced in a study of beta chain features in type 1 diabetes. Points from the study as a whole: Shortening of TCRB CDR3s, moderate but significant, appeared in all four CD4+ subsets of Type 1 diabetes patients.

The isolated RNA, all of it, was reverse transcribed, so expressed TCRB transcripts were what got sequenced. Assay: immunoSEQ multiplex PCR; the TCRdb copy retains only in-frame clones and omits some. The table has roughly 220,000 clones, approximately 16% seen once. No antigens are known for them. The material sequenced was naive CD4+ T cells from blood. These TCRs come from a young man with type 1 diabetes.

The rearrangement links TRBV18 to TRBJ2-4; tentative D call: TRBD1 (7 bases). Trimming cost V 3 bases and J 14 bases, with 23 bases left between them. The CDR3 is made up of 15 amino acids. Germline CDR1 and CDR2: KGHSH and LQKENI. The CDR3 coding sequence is TGTGCCAGCTCACCCGGACAGGCCATCTGGGACTCGGAGTACTTC. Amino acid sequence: CASSPGQAIWDSEYF.

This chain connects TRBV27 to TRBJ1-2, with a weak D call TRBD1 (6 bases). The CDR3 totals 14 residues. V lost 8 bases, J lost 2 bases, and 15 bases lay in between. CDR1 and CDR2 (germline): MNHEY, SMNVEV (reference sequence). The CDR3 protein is CASGKGQGNYGYTF. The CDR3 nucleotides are TGTGCCAGCGGGAAGGGGCAGGGGAACTATGGCTACACCTTC.

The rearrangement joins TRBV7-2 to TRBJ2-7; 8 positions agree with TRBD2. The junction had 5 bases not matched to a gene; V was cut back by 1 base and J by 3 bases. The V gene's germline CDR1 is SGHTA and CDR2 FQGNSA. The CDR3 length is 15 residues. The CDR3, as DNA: TGTGCCAGCAGCTTAGGAGCGGGAGTAAGCTACGAGCAGTACTTC. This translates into CASSLGAGVSYEQYF.

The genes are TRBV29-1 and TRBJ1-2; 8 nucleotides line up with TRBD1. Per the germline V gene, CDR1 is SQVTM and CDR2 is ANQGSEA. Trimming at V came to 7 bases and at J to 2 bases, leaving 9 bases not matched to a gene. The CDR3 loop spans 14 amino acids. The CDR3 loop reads CSAALRQGNYGYTF. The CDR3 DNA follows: TGCAGCGCCGCCCTACGACAGGGGAACTATGGCTACACCTTC.

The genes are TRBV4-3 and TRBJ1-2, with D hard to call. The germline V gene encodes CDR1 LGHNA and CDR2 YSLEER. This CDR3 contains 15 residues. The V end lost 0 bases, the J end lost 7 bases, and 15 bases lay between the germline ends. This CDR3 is CASSQDRIWEVGYTF. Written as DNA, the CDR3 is TGCGCCAGCAGCCAAGATCGCATTTGGGAGGTTGGCTACACCTTC.

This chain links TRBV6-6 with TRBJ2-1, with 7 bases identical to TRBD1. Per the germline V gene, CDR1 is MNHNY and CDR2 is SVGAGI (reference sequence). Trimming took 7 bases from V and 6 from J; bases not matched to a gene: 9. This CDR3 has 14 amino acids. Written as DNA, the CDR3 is TGTGCCAGCACGAGGACAGGTGGTATCAATGAGCAGTTCTTC. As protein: CASTRTGGINEQFF.

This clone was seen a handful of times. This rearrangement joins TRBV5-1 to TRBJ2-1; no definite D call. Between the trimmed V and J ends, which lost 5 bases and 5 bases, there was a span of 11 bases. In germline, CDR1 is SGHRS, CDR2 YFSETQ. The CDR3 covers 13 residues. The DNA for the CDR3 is TGCGCCAGCAGTCCCCAGACAAACAATGAGCAGTTCTTC. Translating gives CASSPQTNNEQFF. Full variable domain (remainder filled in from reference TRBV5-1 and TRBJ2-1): KAGVTQTPRYLIKTRGQQVTLSCSPISGHRSVSWYQQTPGQGLQFLFEYFSETQRNKGNFPGRFSGRQFSNSRSEMNVSTLELGDSALYLCASSPQTNNEQFFGPGTRLTVL.

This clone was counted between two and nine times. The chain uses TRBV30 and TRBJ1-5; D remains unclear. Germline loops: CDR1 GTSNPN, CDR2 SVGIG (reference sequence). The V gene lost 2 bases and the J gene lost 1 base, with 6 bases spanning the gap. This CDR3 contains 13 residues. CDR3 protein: CAWSTRSNQPQHF. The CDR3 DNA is TGTGCCTGGAGTACCAGAAGCAATCAGCCCCAGCATTTT.

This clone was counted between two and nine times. The CDR3 loop is CASSSRAGLSSYEQYF. The DNA of the CDR3 is TGTGCCAGCAGCTCCCGAGCGGGTCTGAGCTCCTACGAGCAGTACTTC. This chain links TRBV7-2 with TRBJ2-7; D is possibly TRBD2 (6 bases). CDR1 SGHTA and CDR2 FQGNSA come from the germline V gene. This CDR3 is built from 16 residues. The V gene lost 4 bases and the J gene lost 0 bases, with 16 bases spanning the gap.

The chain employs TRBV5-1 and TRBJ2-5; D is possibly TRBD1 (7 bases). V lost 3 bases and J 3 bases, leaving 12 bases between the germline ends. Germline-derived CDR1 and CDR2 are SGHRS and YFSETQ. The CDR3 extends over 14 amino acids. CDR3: CASSYQGGEETQYF. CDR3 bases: TGCGCCAGCAGCTACCAGGGGGGCGAAGAGACCCAGTACTTC.

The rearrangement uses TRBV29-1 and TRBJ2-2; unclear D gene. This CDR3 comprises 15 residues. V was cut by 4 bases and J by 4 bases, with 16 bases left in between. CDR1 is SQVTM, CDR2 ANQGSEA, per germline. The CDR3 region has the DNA TGCAGCGTTGTAGGCGGTGGTGGTAGCACCGGGGAGCTGTTTTTT. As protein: CSVVGGGGSTGELFF.

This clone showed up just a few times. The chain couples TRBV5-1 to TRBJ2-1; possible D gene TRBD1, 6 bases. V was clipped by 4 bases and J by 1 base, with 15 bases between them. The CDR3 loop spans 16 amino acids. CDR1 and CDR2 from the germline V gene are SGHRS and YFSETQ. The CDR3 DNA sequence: TGCGCCAGCAGCCTCCCGGGTCAGGGGTCCTACAATGAGCAGTTCTTC. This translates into CASSLPGQGSYNEQFF.

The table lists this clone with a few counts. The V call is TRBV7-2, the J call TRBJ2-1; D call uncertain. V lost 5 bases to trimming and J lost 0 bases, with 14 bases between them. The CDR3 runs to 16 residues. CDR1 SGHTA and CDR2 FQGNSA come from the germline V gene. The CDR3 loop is CASSLNSASSYNEQFF. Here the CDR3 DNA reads TGTGCCAGCAGCCTCAACAGCGCGAGCTCCTACAATGAGCAGTTCTTC.

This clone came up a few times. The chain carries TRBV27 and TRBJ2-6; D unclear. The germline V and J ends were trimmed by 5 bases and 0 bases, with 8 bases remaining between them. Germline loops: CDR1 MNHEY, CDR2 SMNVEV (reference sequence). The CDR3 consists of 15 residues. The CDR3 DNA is TGTGCCAGCAGTGCCCATGGCTCTGGGGCCAACGTCCTGACTTTC. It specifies CASSAHGSGANVLTF.

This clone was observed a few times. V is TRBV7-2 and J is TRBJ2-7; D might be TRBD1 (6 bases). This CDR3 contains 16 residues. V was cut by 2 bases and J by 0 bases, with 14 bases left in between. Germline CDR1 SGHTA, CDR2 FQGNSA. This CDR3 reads CASSLSIDRSSYEQYF. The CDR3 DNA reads TGTGCCAGCAGCTTATCAATTGACAGGAGCTCCTACGAGCAGTACTTC.

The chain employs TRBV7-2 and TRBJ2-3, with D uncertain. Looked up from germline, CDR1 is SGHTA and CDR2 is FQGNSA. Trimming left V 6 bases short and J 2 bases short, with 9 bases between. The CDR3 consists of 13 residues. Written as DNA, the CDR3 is TGTGCCAGCAGTCAAGGGTCCACAGATACGCAGTATTTT. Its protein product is CASSQGSTDTQYF. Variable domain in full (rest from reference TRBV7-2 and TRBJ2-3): GAGVSQSPSNKVTEKGKDVELRCDPISGHTALYWYRQSLGQGLEFLIYFQGNSAPDKSGLPSDRFSAERTGGSVSTLTIQRTQQEDSAVYLCASSQGSTDTQYFGPGTRLTVL.

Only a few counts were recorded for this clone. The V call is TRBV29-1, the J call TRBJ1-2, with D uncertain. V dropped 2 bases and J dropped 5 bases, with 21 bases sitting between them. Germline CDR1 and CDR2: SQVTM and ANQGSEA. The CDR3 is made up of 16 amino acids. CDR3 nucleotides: TGCAGCGTTGAATATTCCCTTACCTTCTGGATGTATGGCTACACCTTC. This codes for CSVEYSLTFWMYGYTF.

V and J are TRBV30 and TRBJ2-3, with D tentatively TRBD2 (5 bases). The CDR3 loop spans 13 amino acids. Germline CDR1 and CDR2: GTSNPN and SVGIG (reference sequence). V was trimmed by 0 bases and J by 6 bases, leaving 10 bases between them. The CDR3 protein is CAWSVNSVDTQYF. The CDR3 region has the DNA TGTGCCTGGAGTGTAAATAGCGTCGATACGCAGTATTTT.

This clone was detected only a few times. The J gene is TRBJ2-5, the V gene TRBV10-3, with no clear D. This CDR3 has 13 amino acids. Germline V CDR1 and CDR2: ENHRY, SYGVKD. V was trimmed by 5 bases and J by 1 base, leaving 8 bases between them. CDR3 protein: CAISLETQETQYF. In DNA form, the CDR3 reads TGTGCCATCAGTCTCGAGACCCAAGAGACCCAGTACTTC.

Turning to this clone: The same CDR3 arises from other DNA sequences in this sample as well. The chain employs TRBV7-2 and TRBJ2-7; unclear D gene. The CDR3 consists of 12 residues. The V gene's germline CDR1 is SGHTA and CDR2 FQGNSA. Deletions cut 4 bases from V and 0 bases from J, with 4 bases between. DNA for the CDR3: TGTGCCAGCAGCTCCAGCTCCTACGAGCAGTACTTC. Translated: CASSSSSYEQYF.

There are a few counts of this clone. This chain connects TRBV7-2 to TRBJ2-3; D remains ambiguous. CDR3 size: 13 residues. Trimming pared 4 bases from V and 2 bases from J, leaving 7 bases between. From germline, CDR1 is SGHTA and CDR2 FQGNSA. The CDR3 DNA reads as TGTGCCAGCAGCTCCGGAAACACAGATACGCAGTATTTT. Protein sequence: CASSSGNTDTQYF.

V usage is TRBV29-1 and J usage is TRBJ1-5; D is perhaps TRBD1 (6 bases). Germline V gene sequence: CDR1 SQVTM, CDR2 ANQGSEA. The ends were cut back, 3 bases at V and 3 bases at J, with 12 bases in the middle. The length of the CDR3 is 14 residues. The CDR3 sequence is CSVDTGRDNQPQHF. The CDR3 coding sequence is TGCAGCGTTGACACAGGGCGAGACAATCAGCCCCAGCATTTT. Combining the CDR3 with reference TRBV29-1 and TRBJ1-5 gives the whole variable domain SAVISQKPSRDICQRGTSLTIQCQVDSQVTMMFWYRQQPGQSLTLIATANQGSEATYESGFVIDKFPISRPNLTFSTLTVSNMSPEDSSIYLCSVDTGRDNQPQHFGDGTRLSIL.

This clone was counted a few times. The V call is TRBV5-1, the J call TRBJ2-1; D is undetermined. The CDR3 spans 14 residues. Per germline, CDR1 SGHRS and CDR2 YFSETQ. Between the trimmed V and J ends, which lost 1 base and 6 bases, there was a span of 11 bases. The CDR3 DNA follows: TGCGCCAGCAGCTTGATGGAAGCAGCCAATGAGCAGTTCTTC. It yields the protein CASSLMEAANEQFF.

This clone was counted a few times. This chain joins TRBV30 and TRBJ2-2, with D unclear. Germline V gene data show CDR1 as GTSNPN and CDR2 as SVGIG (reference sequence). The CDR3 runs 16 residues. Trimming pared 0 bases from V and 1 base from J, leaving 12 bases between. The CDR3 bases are TGTGCCTGGAGTGTACGGTCTCTACAGAACACCGGGGAGCTGTTTTTT. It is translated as CAWSVRSLQNTGELFF.

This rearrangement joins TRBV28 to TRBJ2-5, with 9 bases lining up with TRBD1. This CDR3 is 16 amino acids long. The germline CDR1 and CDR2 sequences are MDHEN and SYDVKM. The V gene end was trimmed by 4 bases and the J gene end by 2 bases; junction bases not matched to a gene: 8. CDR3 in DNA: TGTGCCAGCAGTTCGGCGGGACAGGGTCCTCAAGAGACCCAGTACTTC. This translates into CASSSAGQGPQETQYF.

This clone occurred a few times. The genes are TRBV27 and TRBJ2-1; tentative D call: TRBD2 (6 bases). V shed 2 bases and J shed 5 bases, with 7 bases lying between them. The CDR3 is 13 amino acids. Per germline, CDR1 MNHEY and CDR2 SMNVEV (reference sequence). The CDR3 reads CASSLRRDNEQFF. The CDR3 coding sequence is TGTGCCAGCAGTTTAAGGAGGGACAATGAGCAGTTCTTC.